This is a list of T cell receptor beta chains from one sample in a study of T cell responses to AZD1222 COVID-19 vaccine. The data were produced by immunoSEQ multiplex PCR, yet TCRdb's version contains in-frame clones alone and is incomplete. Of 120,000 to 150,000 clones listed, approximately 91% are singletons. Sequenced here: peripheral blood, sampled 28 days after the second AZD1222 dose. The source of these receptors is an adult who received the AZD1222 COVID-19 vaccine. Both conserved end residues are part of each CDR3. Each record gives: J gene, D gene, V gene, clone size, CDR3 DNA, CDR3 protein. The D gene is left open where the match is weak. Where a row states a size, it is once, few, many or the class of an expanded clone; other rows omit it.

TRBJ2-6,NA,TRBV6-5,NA,TGTGCCAGCAGTTACTTTTCCGGGGCCAACGTCCTGACTTTC,CASSYFSGANVLTF
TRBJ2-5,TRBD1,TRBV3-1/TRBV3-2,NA,TGTGCCAGCAGTCAGGGACAGGCCCCACGGACCCAGTACTTC,CASSQGQAPRTQYF
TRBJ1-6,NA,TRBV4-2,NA,TGTGCCAGCGTGGGACTGCAAAATTCACCCCTCCACTTT,CASVGLQNSPLHF
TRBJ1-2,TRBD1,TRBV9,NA,TGTGCCAGCAGACCCCCAGGGGGCGGCGGCTACACCTTC,CASRPPGGGGYTF
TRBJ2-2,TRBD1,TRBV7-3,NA,TGTGCCAGCAGCCCGTGGACAGGGCGTCGGAACACCGGGGAGCTGTTTTTT,CASSPWTGRRNTGELFF
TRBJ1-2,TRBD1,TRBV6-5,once,TGTGCCAGCAGTCGGACAGGGGTGACCTTTGACACCTTC,CASSRTGVTFDTF
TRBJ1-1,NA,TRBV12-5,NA,TGTGCTAGTGGTACCATCGCTATTGAAGCTTTCTTT,CASGTIAIEAFF
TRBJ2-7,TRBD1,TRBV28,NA,TGTGCCAGCAGTTCCCCCGGGGACAGGGGGAGCGACGAGCAGTACTTC,CASSSPGDRGSDEQYF
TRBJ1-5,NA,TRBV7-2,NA,TGTGCCAGCAGCTCTAAGGGAGGTCAGCCCCAGCATTTT,CASSSKGGQPQHF
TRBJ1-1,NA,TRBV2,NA,TGTGCCAGCAGGGGGGACTTAACTGAAGCTTTCTTT,CASRGDLTEAFF
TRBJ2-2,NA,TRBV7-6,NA,TGTGCCAGCAGTAGGACGTGGAACACCGGGGAGCTGTTTTTT,CASSRTWNTGELFF
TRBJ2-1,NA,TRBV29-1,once,TGCAGCGTTGGGGTGGGACCTAGCTCCTACAATGAGCAGTTCTTC,CSVGVGPSSYNEQFF
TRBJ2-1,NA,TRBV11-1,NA,TGTGCCAGCAGCCCCCTGGGGTCCGGCTCCTACAATGAGCAGTTCTTC,CASSPLGSGSYNEQFF
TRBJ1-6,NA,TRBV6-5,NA,TGTGCCAGCAGTTACCAAGAAGGGGACGACTCACCCCTCCACTTT,CASSYQEGDDSPLHF
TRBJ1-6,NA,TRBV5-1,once,TGCGCCAGCAGCTTCGGGAGGGAGTCCCTTAATTCACCCCTCCACTTT,CASSFGRESLNSPLHF
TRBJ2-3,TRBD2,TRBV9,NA,TGTGCCAGCAGAGCGGGACTACGTAGCACAGATACGCAGTATTTT,CASRAGLRSTDTQYF
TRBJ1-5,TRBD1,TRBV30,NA,TGTGCCTGGACTAAGGGACAGGGGGCACAACAGCCCCAGCATTTT,CAWTKGQGAQQPQHF
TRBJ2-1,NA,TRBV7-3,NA,TGTGCCAGCAGCCTAGGGGGGCCTTCTTACAATGAGCAGTTCTTC,CASSLGGPSYNEQFF
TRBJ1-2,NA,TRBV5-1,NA,TGCGCCAGCACCCTAGGAGGGTCCTATGGCTACACCTTC,CASTLGGSYGYTF
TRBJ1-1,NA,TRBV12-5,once,TGTGCTAGTGGTTTGGGAGGGGGGACTGAAGCTTTCTTT,CASGLGGGTEAFF
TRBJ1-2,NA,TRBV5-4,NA,TGTGCCAGCAGCGGGGGACCTAACTATGGCTACACCTTC,CASSGGPNYGYTF
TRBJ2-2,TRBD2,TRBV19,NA,TGTGCCAGTAGGGTTACGGCGGGAGTTGGGGGGGAGCTGTTTTTT,CASRVTAGVGGELFF
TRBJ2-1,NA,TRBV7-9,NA,TGTGCCAGCGGTAGGAACCATTACAATGAGCAGTTCTTC,CASGRNHYNEQFF
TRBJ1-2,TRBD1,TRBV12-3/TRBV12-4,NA,TGTGCCAGCAGCCGGGGACAGTTCTATGGCTACACCTTC,CASSRGQFYGYTF
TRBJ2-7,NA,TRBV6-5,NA,TGTGCCAGCAGCGAGTTTGGCGAGCAGTACTTC,CASSEFGEQYF
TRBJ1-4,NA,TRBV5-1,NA,TGCGCCAGCAGCTTCCATATTAATGAAAAACTGTTTTTT,CASSFHINEKLFF
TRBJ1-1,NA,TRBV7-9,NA,TGTGCCAGCAGCTTAGCTGGTACTGAAGCTTTCTTT,CASSLAGTEAFF
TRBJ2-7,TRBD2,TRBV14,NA,TGTGCCAGCAGCCAAGGGAGCGGGAAGGGGTACTTC,CASSQGSGKGYF
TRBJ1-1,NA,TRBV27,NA,TGTGCCAGCAGTCGAACCGGGGCAAACACTGAAGCTTTCTTT,CASSRTGANTEAFF
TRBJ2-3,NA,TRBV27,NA,TGTGCCAGCAGTTTAGGGTTCGGGGGAGGATCAGATACGCAGTATTTT,CASSLGFGGGSDTQYF
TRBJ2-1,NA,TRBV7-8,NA,TGTGCCAGCAGCTCGAGCCGGGTCTCGTCGCATGAGCAGTTCTTC,CASSSSRVSSHEQFF